The 2 T cell receptor beta chains below were found in one sample sequenced in a study of shared clonotypes between healthy human individuals. Method: immunoSEQ multiplex PCR; TCRdb's copy keeps in-frame clones and lacks some. The data hold 98,000 or so clones, with 68% observed a single time. Sequencing input: memory CD8+ T cells sorted from blood. Described subset: CD45RO+ cells pooled with CCR7-negative TemRA cells. The receptors stem from a young woman in good health.

The chain uses TRBV25-1 and TRBJ1-4; TRBD1 aligns across 10 bases. J gave up 6 bases and V 3 bases, and 4 bases lay outside the gene matches. Germline values: CDR1 MGHDK, CDR2 SYGVNS. There are 15 residues in the CDR3. In DNA, the CDR3 is TGTGCCAGCAGTGAGACCGGGACAGGGGATGAAAAACTGTTTTTT. This sequence encodes CASSETGTGDEKLFF.

V gene TRBV25-1 combines with J gene TRBJ2-7; a weak D match, TRBD2 (6 bases). There are 14 residues in the CDR3. Per germline, CDR1 MGHDK and CDR2 SYGVNS. V lost 5 bases and J 3 bases, leaving 14 bases between the germline ends. The CDR3 loop is CASSSARDLYEQYF. Here the CDR3 DNA reads TGTGCCAGCAGTTCAGCGCGGGACCTCTACGAGCAGTACTTC.